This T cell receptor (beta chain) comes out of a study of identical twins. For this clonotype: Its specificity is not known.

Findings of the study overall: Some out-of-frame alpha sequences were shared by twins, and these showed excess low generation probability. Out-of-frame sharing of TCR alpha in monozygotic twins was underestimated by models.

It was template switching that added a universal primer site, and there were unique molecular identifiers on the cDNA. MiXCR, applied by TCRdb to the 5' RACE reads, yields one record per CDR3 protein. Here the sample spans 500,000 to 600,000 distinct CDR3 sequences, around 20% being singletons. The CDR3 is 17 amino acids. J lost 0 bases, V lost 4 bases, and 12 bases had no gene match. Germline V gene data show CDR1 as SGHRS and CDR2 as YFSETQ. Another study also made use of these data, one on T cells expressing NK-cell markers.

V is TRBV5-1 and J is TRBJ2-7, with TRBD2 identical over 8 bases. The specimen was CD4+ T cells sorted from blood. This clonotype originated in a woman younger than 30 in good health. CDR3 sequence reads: CASSPRGGGGSSYEQYF. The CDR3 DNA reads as TGCGCCAGCAGCCCACGGGGGGGTGGGGGAAGCTCCTACGAGCAGTACTTC.